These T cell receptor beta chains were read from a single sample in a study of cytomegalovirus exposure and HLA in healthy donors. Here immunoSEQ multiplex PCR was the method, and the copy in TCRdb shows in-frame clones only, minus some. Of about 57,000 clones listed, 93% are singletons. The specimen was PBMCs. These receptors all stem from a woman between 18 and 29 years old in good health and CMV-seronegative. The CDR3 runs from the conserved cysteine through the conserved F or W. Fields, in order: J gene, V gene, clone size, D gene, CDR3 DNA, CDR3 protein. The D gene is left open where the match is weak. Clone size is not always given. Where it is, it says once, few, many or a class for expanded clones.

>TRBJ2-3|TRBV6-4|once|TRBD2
TGTGCCAGCAGTTCCCTAGCGGGAGGCGTAGATACGCAGTATTTT
CASSSLAGGVDTQYF
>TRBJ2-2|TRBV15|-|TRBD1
TGTGCCACCAGCAGAGCCTGGGGACAGGGGGGCGGGGAGCTGTTTTTT
CATSRAWGQGGGELFF
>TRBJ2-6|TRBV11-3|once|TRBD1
TGTGCCAGCAGCTTAGATGTGACAGGGGGCGCTGGGGCCAACGTCCTGACTTTC
CASSLDVTGGAGANVLTF
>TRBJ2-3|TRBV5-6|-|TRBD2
TGTGCCAGCAGCTTGGCAGCGGGGGGTGACACGCAGTATTTT
CASSLAAGGDTQYF
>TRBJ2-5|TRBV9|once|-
TGTGCCAGCAGCGTAGAGATGGCTAGGCAAGAGACCCAGTACTTC
CASSVEMARQETQYF
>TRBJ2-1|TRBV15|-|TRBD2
TGTGCCACCAGCCGAGCGGGAGCCTCCTACAATGAGCAGTTCTTC
CATSRAGASYNEQFF
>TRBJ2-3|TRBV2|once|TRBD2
TGTGCCAGCAGATTCCTAGCGGGGGACCACACAGATACGCAGTATTTT
CASRFLAGDHTDTQYF
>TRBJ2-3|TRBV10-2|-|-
TGCGCCAGCGCGGTGCAAGGGACACCCACAGATACGCAGTATTTT
CASAVQGTPTDTQYF
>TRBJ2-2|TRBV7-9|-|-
TGTGCCAGCAGCTCCACCCCCGGCACCGGGGAGCTGTTTTTT
CASSSTPGTGELFF
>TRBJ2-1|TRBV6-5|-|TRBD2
TGTGCCAGCAGTTACTCCGGACTAGCGGGGGAGGAGCAGTTCTTC
CASSYSGLAGEEQFF
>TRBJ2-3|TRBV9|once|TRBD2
TGTGCCAGCAGCGTAGACGGGGGGGTCTACACAGATACGCAGTATTTT
CASSVDGGVYTDTQYF
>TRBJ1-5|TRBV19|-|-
TGTGCCAGTAGTATCGGGGGGCCCCGTGGCAATCAGCCCCAGCATTTT
CASSIGGPRGNQPQHF
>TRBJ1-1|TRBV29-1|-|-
TGCAGCGGGACAGTGAACACTGAAGCTTTCTTT
CSGTVNTEAFF
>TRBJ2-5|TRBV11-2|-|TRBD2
TGTGCCAGCAGCTTCTCGGGGGGGCGAGAGACCCAGTACTTC
CASSFSGGRETQYF
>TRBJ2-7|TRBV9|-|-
TGTGCCAGCTCCAGGGCGGGCGGGACCTACGAGCAGTACTTC
CASSRAGGTYEQYF
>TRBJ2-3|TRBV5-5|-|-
TGTGCCAGCAGCTTGGAATGGCCCACAGATACGCAGTATTTT
CASSLEWPTDTQYF
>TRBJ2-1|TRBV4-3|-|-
TGCGCCAGCAGCCAAAATGTACTCGAGTACAATGAGCAGTTCTTC
CASSQNVLEYNEQFF
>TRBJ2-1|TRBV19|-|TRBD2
TGTGCCAGTAGTCCGGGACTAGAATACAATGAGCAGTTCTTC
CASSPGLEYNEQFF
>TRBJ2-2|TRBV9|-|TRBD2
TGTGCCAGCAGTTCCCCCCTAGCGGGAGGGACCGGGGAGCTGTTTTTT
CASSSPLAGGTGELFF
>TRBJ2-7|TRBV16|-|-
TGTGCCAGCAGCCAATTAGACAGCCACGAGCAGTACTTC
CASSQLDSHEQYF
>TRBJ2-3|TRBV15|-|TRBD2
TGTGCCACCAGCGGTCGGACTAGCGGGAGCTCAGATACGCAGTATTTT
CATSGRTSGSSDTQYF
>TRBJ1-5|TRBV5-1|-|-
TGCGCCAGCAGCTCGTTGGGGGGTAGCAATCAGCCCCAGCATTTT
CASSSLGGSNQPQHF
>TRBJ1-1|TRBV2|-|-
TGTGCCAGCAGTGAAGAGGGCAGCGGAGAAGCTTTCTTT
CASSEEGSGEAFF
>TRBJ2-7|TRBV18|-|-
TGTGCCAGCTCATACACAGGGTTTTCCTACGAGCAGTACTTC
CASSYTGFSYEQYF
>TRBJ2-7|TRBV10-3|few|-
TGTGCCATCAGTGAAACAAGCTACGAGCAGTACTTC
CAISETSYEQYF
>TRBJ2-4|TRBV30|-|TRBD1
TGTGCCTGGAGTGGGGGACAGGGAAACATTCAGTACTTC
CAWSGGQGNIQYF
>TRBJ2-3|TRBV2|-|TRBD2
TGTGCCAGTAAGGGGACTAGCGGGGGGCCTCCAGATACGCAGTATTTT
CASKGTSGGPPDTQYF
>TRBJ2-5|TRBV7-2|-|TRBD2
TGTGCCAGCAGCTTAGTCCTTACTAGCGGGCAAGAGACCCAGTACTTC
CASSLVLTSGQETQYF
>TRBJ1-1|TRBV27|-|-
TGTGCCAGCAGTTTTCAGGGGCGGACTGAAGCTTTCTTT
CASSFQGRTEAFF
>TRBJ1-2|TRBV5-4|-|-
TGTGCCAGCAGCTTGAGTTGGGGGGGCCTTGGCTACACCTTC
CASSLSWGGLGYTF
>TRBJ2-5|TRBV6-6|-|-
TGTGCCAGCAGTTACAGGCGGCAGGGGCAAGAGACCCAGTACTTC
CASSYRRQGQETQYF
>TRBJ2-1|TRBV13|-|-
TGTGCCAGCAGTTTAGCCCTAGATGAATACAATGAGCAGTTCTTC
CASSLALDEYNEQFF
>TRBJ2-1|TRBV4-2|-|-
TGTGCCAGCAGCCAAGCGGGGTGGAAAACCGGGACATCGAATGAGCAGTTCTTC
CASSQAGWKTGTSNEQFF